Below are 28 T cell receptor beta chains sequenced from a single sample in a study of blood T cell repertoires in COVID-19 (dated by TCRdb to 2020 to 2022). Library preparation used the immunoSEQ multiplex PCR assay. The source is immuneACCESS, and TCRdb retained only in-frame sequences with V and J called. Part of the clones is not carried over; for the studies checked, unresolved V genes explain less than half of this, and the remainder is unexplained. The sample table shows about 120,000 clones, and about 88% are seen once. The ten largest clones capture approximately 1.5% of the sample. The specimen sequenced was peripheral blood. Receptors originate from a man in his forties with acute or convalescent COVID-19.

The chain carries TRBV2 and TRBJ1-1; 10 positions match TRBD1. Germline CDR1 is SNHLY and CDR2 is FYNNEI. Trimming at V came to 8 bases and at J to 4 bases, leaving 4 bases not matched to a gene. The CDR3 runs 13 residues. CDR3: CASGTGARTEAFF. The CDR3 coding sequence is TGTGCCAGCGGGACAGGGGCACGCACTGAAGCTTTCTTT.

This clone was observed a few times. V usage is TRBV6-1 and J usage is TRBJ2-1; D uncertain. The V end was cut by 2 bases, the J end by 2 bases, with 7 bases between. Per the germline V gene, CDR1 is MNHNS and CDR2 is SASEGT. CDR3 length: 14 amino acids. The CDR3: CASSETATYNEQFF. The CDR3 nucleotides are TGTGCCAGCAGTGAAACTGCCACCTACAATGAGCAGTTCTTC.

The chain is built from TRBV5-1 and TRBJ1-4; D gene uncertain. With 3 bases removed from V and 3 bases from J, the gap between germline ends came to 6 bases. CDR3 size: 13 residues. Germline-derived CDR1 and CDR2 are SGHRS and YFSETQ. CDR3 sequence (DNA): TGCGCCAGCAGCTACGGAGCTAATGAAAAACTGTTTTTT. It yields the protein CASSYGANEKLFF. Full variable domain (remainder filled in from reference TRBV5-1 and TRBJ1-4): KAGVTQTPRYLIKTRGQQVTLSCSPISGHRSVSWYQQTPGQGLQFLFEYFSETQRNKGNFPGRFSGRQFSNSRSEMNVSTLELGDSALYLCASSYGANEKLFFGSGTQLSVL.

The CDR3 sequence: CSVEQGRGYNEQFF. The CDR3 DNA is TGCAGCGTTGAACAGGGCAGGGGCTACAATGAGCAGTTCTTC. The chain links TRBV29-1 to TRBJ2-1, with D maybe TRBD1 (6 bases). The V and J ends lost 2 bases and 3 bases respectively, with 11 bases between them. CDR1 is SQVTM and CDR2 is ANQGSEA in the germline V gene. The CDR3 runs 14 residues.

The chain's CDR3 is CASSSRGRTGELFF. CDR3 nucleotides: TGTGCCAGCAGTTCCAGGGGGCGGACCGGGGAGCTGTTTTTT. The genes are TRBV7-2 and TRBJ2-2; 8 bases are a match to TRBD1. Trimming cost V 6 bases and J 5 bases; bases outside gene matches: 5. The CDR3 covers 14 residues. Germline V gene data show CDR1 as SGHTA and CDR2 as FQGNSA.

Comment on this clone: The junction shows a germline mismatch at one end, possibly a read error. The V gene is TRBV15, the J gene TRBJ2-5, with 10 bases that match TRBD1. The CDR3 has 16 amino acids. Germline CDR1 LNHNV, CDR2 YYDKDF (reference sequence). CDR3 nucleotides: TGTGCCACCAGCCGAGATGGGGGACAGGGGAGTGAGACCCAGTACTTC. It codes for CATSRDGGQGSETQYF.

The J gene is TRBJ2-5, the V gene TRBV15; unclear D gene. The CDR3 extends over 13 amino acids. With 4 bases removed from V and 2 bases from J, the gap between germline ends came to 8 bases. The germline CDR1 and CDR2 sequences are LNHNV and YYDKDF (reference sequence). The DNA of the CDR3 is TGTGCCACCAGCACCACGCGGCAAGAGACCCAGTACTTC. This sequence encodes CATSTTRQETQYF.

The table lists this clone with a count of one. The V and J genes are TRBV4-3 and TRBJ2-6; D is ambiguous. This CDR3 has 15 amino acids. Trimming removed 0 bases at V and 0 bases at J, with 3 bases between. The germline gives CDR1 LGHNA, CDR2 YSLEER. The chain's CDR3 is CASSQDSSGANVLTF. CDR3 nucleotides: TGCGCCAGCAGCCAAGACAGCTCTGGGGCCAACGTCCTGACTTTC.

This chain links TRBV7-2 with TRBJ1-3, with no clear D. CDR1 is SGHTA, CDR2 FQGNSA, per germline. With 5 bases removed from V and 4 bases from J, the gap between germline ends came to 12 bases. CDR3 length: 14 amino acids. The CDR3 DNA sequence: TGTGCCAGCAGCCTCACGAGGGCCGGAAACACCATATATTTT. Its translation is CASSLTRAGNTIYF.

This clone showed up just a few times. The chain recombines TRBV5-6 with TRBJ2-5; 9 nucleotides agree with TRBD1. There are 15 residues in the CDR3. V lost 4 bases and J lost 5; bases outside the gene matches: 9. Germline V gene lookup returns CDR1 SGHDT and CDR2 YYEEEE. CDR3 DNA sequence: TGTGCCAGCAGCGGGGGACAGGGCCCGGGGGAGACCCAGTACTTC. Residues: CASSGGQGPGETQYF.

CDR3 amino acids: CASSSFRSDNEQFF. The CDR3 DNA reads as TGCGCCAGCAGTTCCTTTCGGAGCGACAATGAGCAGTTCTTC. This rearrangement joins TRBV5-1 to TRBJ2-1; D is ambiguous. CDR3 size: 14 residues. The V and J ends lost 5 bases and 5 bases respectively, with 14 bases between them. Germline CDR1 and CDR2: SGHRS and YFSETQ. The complete variable domain, with remaining parts taken from reference TRBV5-1 and TRBJ2-1, reads KAGVTQTPRYLIKTRGQQVTLSCSPISGHRSVSWYQQTPGQGLQFLFEYFSETQRNKGNFPGRFSGRQFSNSRSEMNVSTLELGDSALYLCASSSFRSDNEQFFGPGTRLTVL.

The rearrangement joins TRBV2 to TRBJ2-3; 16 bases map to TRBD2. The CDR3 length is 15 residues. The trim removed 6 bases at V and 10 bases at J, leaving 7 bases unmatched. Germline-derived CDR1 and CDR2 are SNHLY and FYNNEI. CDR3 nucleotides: TGTGCCAGCAGGGGGACTAGCGGGAGGGCCGGTGCGCAGTATTTT. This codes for CASRGTSGRAGAQYF.

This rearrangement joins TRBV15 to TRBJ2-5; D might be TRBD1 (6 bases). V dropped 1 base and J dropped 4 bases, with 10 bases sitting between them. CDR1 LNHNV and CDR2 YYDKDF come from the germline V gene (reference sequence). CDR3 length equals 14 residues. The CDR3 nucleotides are TGTGCCACCAGCAGAGGGCAGGGGCTAGAGACCCAGTACTTC. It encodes CATSRGQGLETQYF.

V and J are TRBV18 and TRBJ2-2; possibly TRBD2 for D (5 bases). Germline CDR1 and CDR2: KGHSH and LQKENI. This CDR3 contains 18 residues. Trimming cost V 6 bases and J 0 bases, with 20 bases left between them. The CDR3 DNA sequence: TGTGCCAGCTCCCCTATCGCGAACAGCGGCTCGAACACCGGGGAGCTGTTTTTT. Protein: CASSPIANSGSNTGELFF. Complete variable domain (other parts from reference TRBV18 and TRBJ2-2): NAGVMQNPRHLVRRRGQEARLRCSPMKGHSHVYWYRQLPEEGLKFMVYLQKENIIDESGMPKERFSAEFPKEGPSILRIQQVVRGDSAAYFCASSPIANSGSNTGELFFGEGSRLTVL.

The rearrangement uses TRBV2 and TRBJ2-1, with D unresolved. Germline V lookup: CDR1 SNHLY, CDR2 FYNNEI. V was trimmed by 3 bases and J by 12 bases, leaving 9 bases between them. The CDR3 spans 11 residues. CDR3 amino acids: CASSDRRRQFF. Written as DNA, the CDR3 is TGTGCCAGCAGTGACCGCAGAAGGCAGTTCTTC.

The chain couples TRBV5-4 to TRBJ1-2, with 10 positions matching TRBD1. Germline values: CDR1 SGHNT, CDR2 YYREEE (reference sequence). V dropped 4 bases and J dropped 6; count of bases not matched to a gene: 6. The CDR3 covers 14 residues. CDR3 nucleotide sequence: TGTGCCAGCAGCCCGGGACAGGGGTTGGATGGCTACACCTTC. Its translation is CASSPGQGLDGYTF.

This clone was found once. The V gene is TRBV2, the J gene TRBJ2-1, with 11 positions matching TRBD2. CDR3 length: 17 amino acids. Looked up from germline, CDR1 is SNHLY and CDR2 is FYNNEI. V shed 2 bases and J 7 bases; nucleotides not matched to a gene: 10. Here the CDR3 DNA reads TGTGCCAGCAGTGAACGCGTAGCGGGGGGGCCTCGTAATGAGCAGTTCTTC. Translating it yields CASSERVAGGPRNEQFF. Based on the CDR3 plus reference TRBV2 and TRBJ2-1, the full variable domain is EPEVTQTPSHQVTQMGQEVILRCVPISNHLYFYWYRQILGQKVEFLVSFYNNEISEKSEIFDDQFSVERPDGSNFTLKIRSTKLEDSAMYFCASSERVAGGPRNEQFFGPGTRLTVL.

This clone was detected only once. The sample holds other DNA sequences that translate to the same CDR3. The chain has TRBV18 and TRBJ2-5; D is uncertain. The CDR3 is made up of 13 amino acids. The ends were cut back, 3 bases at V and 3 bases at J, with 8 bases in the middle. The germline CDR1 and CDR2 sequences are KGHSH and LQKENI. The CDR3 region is CASSPGLEETQYF. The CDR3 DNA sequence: TGTGCCAGCTCACCGGGTCTAGAAGAGACCCAGTACTTC.

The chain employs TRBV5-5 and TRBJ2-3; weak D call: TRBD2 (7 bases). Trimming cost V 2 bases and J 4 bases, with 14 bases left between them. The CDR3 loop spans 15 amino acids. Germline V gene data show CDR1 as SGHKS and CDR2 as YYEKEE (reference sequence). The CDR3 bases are TGTGCCAGCAGCTTTGTGGGGGGGCATCCAGATACGCAGTATTTT. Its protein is CASSFVGGHPDTQYF. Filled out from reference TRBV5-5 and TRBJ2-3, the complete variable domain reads DAGVTQSPTHLIKTRGQQVTLRCSPISGHKSVSWYQQVLGQGPQFIFQYYEKEERGRGNFPDRFSARQFPNYSSELNVNALLLGDSALYLCASSFVGGHPDTQYFGPGTRLTVL.

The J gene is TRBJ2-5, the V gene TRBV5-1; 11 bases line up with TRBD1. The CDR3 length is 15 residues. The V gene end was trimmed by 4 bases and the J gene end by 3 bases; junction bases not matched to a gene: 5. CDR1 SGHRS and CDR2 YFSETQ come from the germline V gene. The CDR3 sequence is CASSVGDRGKETQYF. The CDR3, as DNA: TGCGCCAGCAGCGTAGGGGACAGGGGGAAAGAGACCCAGTACTTC.

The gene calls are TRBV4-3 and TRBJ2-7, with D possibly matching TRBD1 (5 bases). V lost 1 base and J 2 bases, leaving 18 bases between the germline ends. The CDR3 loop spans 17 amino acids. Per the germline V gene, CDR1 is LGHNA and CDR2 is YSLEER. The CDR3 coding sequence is TGCGCCAGCAGCCAAGCGGCAGGGCAATTCACCCCCTACGAGCAGTACTTC. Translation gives CASSQAAGQFTPYEQYF.

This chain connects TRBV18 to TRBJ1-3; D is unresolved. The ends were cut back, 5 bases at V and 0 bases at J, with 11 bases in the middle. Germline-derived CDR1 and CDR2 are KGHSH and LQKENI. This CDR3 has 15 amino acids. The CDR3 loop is CASSANIPSGNTIYF. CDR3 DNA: TGTGCCAGCTCAGCAAACATCCCCTCTGGAAACACCATATATTTT.

DNA for the CDR3: TGTGCCAGCAGCTTGGGGGGGCCTCTGGCGAATTCACCCCTCCACTTT. This encodes CASSLGGPLANSPLHF. The V call is TRBV5-6, the J call TRBJ1-6, with D possibly matching TRBD1 (6 bases). The CDR3 extends over 16 amino acids. The V gene's germline CDR1 is SGHDT and CDR2 YYEEEE. V was trimmed by 0 bases and J by 7 bases, leaving 14 bases between them. Combining the CDR3 with reference TRBV5-6 and TRBJ1-6 gives the whole variable domain DAGVTQSPTHLIKTRGQQVTLRCSPKSGHDTVSWYQQALGQGPQFIFQYYEEEERQRGNFPDRFSGHQFPNYSSELNVNALLLGDSALYLCASSLGGPLANSPLHFGNGTRLTVT.

This CDR3 is CASSPQLGTSEQFF. CDR3 DNA sequence: TGTGCCAGCAGCCCGCAGCTGGGGACTTCGGAGCAGTTCTTC. This chain links TRBV4-2 with TRBJ2-1; tentative D call: TRBD2 (6 bases). CDR3 length equals 14 residues. CDR1 and CDR2 (germline): LGHNA, YNFKEQ. V was trimmed by 4 bases and J by 10 bases, leaving 17 bases between them.

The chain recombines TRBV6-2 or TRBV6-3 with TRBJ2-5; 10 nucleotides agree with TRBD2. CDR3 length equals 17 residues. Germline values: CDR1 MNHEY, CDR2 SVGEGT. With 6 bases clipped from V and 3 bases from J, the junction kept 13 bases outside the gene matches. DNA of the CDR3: TGTGCCAGCAGCCCCCTCTACCTAGCGGGAGACGAAGAGACCCAGTACTTC. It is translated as CASSPLYLAGDEETQYF.

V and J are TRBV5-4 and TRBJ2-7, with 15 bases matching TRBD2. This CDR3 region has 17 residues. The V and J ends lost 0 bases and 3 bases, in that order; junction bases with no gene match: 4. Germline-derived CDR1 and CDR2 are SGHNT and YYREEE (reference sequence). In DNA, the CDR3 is TGTGCCAGCAGCTTGGATCCGGGACTAGCGGGAGGCTACGAGCAGTACTTC. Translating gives CASSLDPGLAGGYEQYF.

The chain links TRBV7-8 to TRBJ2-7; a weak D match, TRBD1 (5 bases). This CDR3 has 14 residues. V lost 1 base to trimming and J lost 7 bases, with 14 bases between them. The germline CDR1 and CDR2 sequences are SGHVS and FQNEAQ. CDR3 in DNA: TGTGCCAGCAGCTTAGACGCAGGGCTGGAAGAGCAGTACTTC. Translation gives CASSLDAGLEEQYF.

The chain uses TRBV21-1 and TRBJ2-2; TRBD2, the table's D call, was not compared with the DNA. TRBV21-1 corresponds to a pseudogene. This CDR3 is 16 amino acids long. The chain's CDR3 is CASSWEGGGLTGELFF. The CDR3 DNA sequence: TGTGCCAGCAGCTGGGAGGGCGGAGGCTTAACCGGGGAGCTGTTTTTT.